This TCR beta chain emerged from a study of cytomegalovirus exposure and HLA in healthy donors. Looking at the study overall: It was reported in a later analysis that the approximately 110 validation repertoires used the same platform as the approximately 600 first-cohort repertoires. Whole-study findings and limits: In vitro confirmation showed a few CMV-associated chains to be CMV antigen specific. Cytomegalovirus association was listed for 164 TCR beta chains.

Here immunoSEQ multiplex PCR was the method, and the copy in TCRdb shows in-frame clones only, minus some. Of about 140,000 clones listed, roughly four fifths were seen once; the top ten hold 30%. The CDR3 runs 16 residues. The germline V gene has CDR1 MDHEN and CDR2 SYDVKM. Trimming removed 6 bases from V and 7 bases from J, with 24 bases in between. This clone was recorded a few times. Its antigen is unidentified. This TCR was sampled from a man aged 30 to 39 in good health and CMV-seropositive. The sequencing input was PBMCs. This sequence joins TRBV28 and TRBJ1-2; D gene ambiguous. The CDR3 is CASRQRNRRSRGGYTF. The CDR3 region has the DNA TGTGCCAGCAGGCAAAGGAATCGGAGATCCCGGGGTGGCTACACCTTC.